What follows are 11 T cell receptor beta chains derived from one specimen sequenced in a study of T cells expressing NK-cell markers (dated by TCRdb to the early 2020s). The protocol used for the library was 5' RACE. These reads were obtained on an Illumina HiSeq 2000. TCRdb reprocessed the raw reads; every CDR3 protein sequence is a single record, and DNA is not supplied. For this sample, the table gives more than 90,000 distinct CDR3 sequences. The ten largest clones add up to less than 20% of the sample. Sequencing used blood T cells: a sorted CD56 or NKG2C T cell subset, CD4+ or CD8+ T cells, or bulk PBMC T cells (not recorded which). These receptors all come from a woman aged 18 to 75 in good health.

The CDR3: CASMSTPANTEAFF. The genes are TRBV19 and TRBJ1-1; TCRdb returns TRBD1, unconfirmable since there is no DNA. The CDR3 is 14 amino acids. Germline CDR1 and CDR2: LNHDA and SQIVND (reference sequence).

The rearrangement links TRBV29-1 to TRBJ1-2. Germline values: CDR1 SQVTM, CDR2 ANQGSEA. The CDR3 consists of 11 residues. The CDR3 here is CSVDRNYGYTF.

The V call is TRBV14, the J call TRBJ1-1; the TRBD1 assignment by TCRdb is unverifiable without DNA. CDR3 length equals 15 residues. In germline, CDR1 is SGHDN, CDR2 FVKESK. The chain's CDR3 is CASSQYGRVNTEAFF.

The chain recombines TRBV12-3 or TRBV12-4 with TRBJ1-4. The CDR3 is 16 amino acids. CDR3 amino acids: CASSLGLSQVNEKLFF.

The chain has TRBV7-9 and TRBJ2-7; with no DNA, the TCRdb D assignment of TRBD1 cannot be verified. There are 16 residues in the CDR3. Germline CDR1 and CDR2: SEHNR and FQNEAQ (reference sequence). This CDR3 is CASRDMLDSSYHEQYF.

The chain couples TRBV4-1 to TRBJ2-2; without DNA, the TCRdb call of TRBD2 cannot be checked. Germline CDR1 reads MGHRA; CDR2 reads YSYEKL. The CDR3 length is 16 residues. This chain's CDR3 is CASSPQPGLAPGELFF.

The rearrangement links TRBV5-4 to TRBJ2-5; TCRdb calls TRBD2, which cannot be checked without DNA. The CDR3 length is 15 residues. Germline V gene lookup returns CDR1 SGHNT and CDR2 YYREEE (reference sequence). CDR3 in amino acids: CASSLRETLQETQYF.

The rearrangement links TRBV5-4 to TRBJ1-1. The length of the CDR3 is 13 residues. Germline V gives CDR1 SGHNT, CDR2 YYREEE (reference sequence). CDR3 sequence: CASSLARNTEAFF.

The gene calls are TRBV9 and TRBJ2-1. Germline-derived CDR1 and CDR2 are SGDLS and YYNGEE. CDR3 length: 12 residues. CDR3 sequence reads: CASSFGYNEQFF.

The genes are TRBV5-6 and TRBJ1-5. The V gene's germline CDR1 is SGHDT and CDR2 YYEEEE. The CDR3 totals 15 residues. CDR3 residues: CASSLARRYNQPQHF.

The chain carries TRBV4-2 and TRBJ2-7. This CDR3 is built from 11 residues. Germline V CDR1 and CDR2: LGHNA, YNFKEQ. The CDR3 region is CASSQGNEQYF.